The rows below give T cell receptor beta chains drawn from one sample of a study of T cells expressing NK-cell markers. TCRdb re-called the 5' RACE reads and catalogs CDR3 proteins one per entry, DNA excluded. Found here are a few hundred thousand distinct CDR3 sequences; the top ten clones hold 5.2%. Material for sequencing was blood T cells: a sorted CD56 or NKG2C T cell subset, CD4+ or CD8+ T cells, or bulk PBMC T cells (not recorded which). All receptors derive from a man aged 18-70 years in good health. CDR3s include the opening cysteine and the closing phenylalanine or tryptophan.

CDR3aa: CATSRDRTGGEAFF; v_gene: TRBV15; j_gene: TRBJ1-1
CDR3aa: CASSVIGDSPLHF; v_gene: TRBV9; j_gene: TRBJ1-6
CDR3aa: CARGAETSRVNEQFF; v_gene: TRBV21-1; j_gene: TRBJ2-1
CDR3aa: CASSQWQTQETQYF; v_gene: TRBV3-1; j_gene: TRBJ2-5
CDR3aa: CASSDERDSGEDTQYF; v_gene: TRBV6-1; j_gene: TRBJ2-3
CDR3aa: CASSQGGLAVYTGELFF; v_gene: TRBV4-1; j_gene: TRBJ2-2
CDR3aa: CASSQSRKGARYNEQFF; v_gene: TRBV16; j_gene: TRBJ2-1
CDR3aa: CASSQTVTPGNTIYF; v_gene: TRBV4-2; j_gene: TRBJ1-3
CDR3aa: CASSWGLAGRRGYNEQFF; v_gene: TRBV6-2/TRBV6-3; j_gene: TRBJ2-1
CDR3aa: CASSSLDRTNTEAFF; v_gene: TRBV7-9; j_gene: TRBJ1-1
CDR3aa: CASRKQGAFNYGYTF; v_gene: TRBV6-1; j_gene: TRBJ1-2
CDR3aa: CASSRQNYGYTF; v_gene: TRBV2; j_gene: TRBJ1-2
CDR3aa: CSAKGAGSPLHF; v_gene: TRBV20-1; j_gene: TRBJ1-6
CDR3aa: CASSLKIPNIQYF; v_gene: TRBV28; j_gene: TRBJ2-4
CDR3aa: CASSPLGDRVEQYF; v_gene: TRBV3-1; j_gene: TRBJ2-7
CDR3aa: CASSRREGAGELFF; v_gene: TRBV5-1; j_gene: TRBJ2-2
CDR3aa: CASSQGYSNQPQHF; v_gene: TRBV4-1; j_gene: TRBJ1-5
CDR3aa: CATSRDSRQELAKNIQYF; v_gene: TRBV15; j_gene: TRBJ2-4
CDR3aa: CSARDGQKSSYNSPLHF; v_gene: TRBV20-1; j_gene: TRBJ1-6
CDR3aa: CASSQFRGAGSPLHF; v_gene: TRBV3-1; j_gene: TRBJ1-6
CDR3aa: CASSVGQATYEQYF; v_gene: TRBV9; j_gene: TRBJ2-7
CDR3aa: CASSLQTASSYNEQFF; v_gene: TRBV7-6; j_gene: TRBJ2-1
CDR3aa: CASSQKGGAKNIQYF; v_gene: TRBV5-6; j_gene: TRBJ2-4
CDR3aa: CASSPRSKGANVLTF; v_gene: TRBV12-3/TRBV12-4; j_gene: TRBJ2-6
CDR3aa: CASSFTAVGYTF; v_gene: TRBV6-6; j_gene: TRBJ1-2
CDR3aa: CASMRWKGTYNSPLHF; v_gene: TRBV6-1; j_gene: TRBJ1-6
CDR3aa: CASSLVGGRLTDTQYF; v_gene: TRBV5-1; j_gene: TRBJ2-3
CDR3aa: CASSYAYSGNTIYF; v_gene: TRBV6-2/TRBV6-3; j_gene: TRBJ1-3
CDR3aa: CASSRREGNEQYF; v_gene: TRBV18; j_gene: TRBJ2-7
CDR3aa: CASSSLAGGPRETQYF; v_gene: TRBV11-2; j_gene: TRBJ2-5
CDR3aa: CATSRASTDTQYF; v_gene: TRBV15; j_gene: TRBJ2-3
CDR3aa: CASSSRQNTEAFF; v_gene: TRBV11-1; j_gene: TRBJ1-1
CDR3aa: CASSVGLASANEQFF; v_gene: TRBV9; j_gene: TRBJ2-1
CDR3aa: CSARSGTGGYEQYF; v_gene: TRBV20-1; j_gene: TRBJ2-7
CDR3aa: CASSLVAIETQYF; v_gene: TRBV28; j_gene: TRBJ2-5
CDR3aa: CASSPQGGGRGSPLHF; v_gene: TRBV14; j_gene: TRBJ1-6
CDR3aa: CSVGPYINTQYF; v_gene: TRBV29-1; j_gene: TRBJ2-3
CDR3aa: CASSPWDGTYEQYF; v_gene: TRBV18; j_gene: TRBJ2-7
CDR3aa: CASSLSRQDLRAFF; v_gene: TRBV12-3/TRBV12-4; j_gene: TRBJ1-1
CDR3aa: CASSPSGGETQYF; v_gene: TRBV7-2; j_gene: TRBJ2-5
CDR3aa: CASSPTSASNQPQHF; v_gene: TRBV7-8; j_gene: TRBJ1-5
CDR3aa: CASNSQGSNLLYNEQFF; v_gene: TRBV12-3/TRBV12-4; j_gene: TRBJ2-1
CDR3aa: CASSRDSRDQPQHF; v_gene: TRBV2; j_gene: TRBJ1-5
CDR3aa: CASSQDRGKGTQYF; v_gene: TRBV3-1; j_gene: TRBJ2-5
CDR3aa: CASSRRPIVSGANVLTF; v_gene: TRBV7-2; j_gene: TRBJ2-6